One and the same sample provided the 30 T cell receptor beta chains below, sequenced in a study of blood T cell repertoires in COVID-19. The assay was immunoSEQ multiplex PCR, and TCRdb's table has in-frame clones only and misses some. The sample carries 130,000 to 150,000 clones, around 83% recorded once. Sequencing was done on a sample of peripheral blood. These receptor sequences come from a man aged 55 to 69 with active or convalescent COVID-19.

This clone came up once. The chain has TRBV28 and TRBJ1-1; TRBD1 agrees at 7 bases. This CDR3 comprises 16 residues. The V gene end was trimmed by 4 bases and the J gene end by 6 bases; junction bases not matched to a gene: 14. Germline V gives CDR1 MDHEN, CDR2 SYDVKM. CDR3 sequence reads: CASSSPTPTGTAEAFF. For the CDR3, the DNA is TGTGCCAGCAGTTCCCCTACCCCGACAGGGACGGCTGAAGCTTTCTTT.

Here the CDR3 DNA reads TGCAGCGTTGAAGATCCCCTAGCGGGGTACAATGAGCAGTTCTTC. Its protein product is CSVEDPLAGYNEQFF. This chain uses TRBV29-1 with TRBJ2-1, with 9 nucleotides matching TRBD2. V shed 0 bases and J 4 bases; nucleotides not matched to a gene: 4. Germline V gives CDR1 SQVTM, CDR2 ANQGSEA. The CDR3 is 15 residues long.

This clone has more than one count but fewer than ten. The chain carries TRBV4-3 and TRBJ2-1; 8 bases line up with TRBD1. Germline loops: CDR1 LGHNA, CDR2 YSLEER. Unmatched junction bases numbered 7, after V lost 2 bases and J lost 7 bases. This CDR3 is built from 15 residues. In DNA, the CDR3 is TGCGCCAGCAGCCAACTGTGGACAGGGAAGAATGAGCAGTTCTTC. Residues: CASSQLWTGKNEQFF.

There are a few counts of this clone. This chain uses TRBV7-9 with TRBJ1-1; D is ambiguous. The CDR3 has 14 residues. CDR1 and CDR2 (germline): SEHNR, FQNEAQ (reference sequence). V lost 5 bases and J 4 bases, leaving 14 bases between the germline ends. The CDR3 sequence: CASSDRWRGTEAFF. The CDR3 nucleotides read TGTGCCAGCAGCGACCGGTGGCGGGGCACTGAAGCTTTCTTT.

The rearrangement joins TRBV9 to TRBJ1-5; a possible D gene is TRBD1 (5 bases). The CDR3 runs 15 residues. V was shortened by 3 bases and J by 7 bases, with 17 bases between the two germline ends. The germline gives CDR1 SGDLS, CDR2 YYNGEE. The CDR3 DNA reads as TGTGCCAGCAGCGCCGGAGGGCAGGGTGGGCAGCCCCAGCATTTT. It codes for CASSAGGQGGQPQHF.

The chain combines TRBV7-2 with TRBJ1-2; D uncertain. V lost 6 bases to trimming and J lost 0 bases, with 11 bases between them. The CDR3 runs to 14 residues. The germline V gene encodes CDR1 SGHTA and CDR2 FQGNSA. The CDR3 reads CASRRSIANYGYTF. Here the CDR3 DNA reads TGTGCCAGCAGACGGAGCATAGCTAACTATGGCTACACCTTC.

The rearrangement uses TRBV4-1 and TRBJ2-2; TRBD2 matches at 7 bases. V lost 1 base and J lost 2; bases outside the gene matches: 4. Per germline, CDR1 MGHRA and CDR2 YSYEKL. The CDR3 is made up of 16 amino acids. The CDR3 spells CASSQVAGVNTGELFF. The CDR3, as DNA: TGCGCCAGCAGCCAAGTGGCGGGGGTAAACACCGGGGAGCTGTTTTTT.

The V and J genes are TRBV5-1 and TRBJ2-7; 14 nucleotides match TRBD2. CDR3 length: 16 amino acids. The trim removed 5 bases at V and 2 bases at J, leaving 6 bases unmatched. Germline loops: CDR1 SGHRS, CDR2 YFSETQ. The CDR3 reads CASSPRTSGGTYEQYF. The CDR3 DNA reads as TGCGCCAGCAGTCCTAGGACTAGCGGGGGGACCTACGAGCAGTACTTC.

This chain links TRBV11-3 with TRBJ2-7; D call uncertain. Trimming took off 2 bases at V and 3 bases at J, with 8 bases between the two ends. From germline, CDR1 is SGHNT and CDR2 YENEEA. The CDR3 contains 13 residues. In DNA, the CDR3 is TGTGCCAGCAGCTTAAGACAACTCTACGAGCAGTACGTC. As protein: CASSLRQLYEQYV.

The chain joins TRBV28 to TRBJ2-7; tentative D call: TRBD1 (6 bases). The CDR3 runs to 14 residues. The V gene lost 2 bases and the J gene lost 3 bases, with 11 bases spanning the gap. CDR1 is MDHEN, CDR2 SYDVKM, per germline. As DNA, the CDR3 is TGTGCCAGCAGTTTAAGCCAGGGGAACTACGAGCAGTACTTC. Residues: CASSLSQGNYEQYF.

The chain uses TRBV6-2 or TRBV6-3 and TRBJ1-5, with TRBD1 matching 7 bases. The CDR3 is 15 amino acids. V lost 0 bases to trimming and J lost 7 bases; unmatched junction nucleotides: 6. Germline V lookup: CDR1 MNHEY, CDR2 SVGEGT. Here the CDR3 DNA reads TGTGCCAGCAGTTACTCGACCCAGGGGGGCCAGCCCCAGCATTTT. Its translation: CASSYSTQGGQPQHF.

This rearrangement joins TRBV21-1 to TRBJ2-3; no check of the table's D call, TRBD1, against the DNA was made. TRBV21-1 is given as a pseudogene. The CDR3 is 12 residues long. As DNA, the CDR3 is TGTGCCAGAAACAGGGGGCTCGATACGCAGTATTTT. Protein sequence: CARNRGLDTQYF.

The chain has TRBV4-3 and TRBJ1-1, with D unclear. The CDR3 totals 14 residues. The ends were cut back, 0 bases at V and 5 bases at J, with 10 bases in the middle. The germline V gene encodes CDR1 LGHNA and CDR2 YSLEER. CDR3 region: CASSQEGIGTEAFF. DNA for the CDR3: TGCGCCAGCAGCCAAGAAGGTATCGGGACTGAAGCTTTCTTT.

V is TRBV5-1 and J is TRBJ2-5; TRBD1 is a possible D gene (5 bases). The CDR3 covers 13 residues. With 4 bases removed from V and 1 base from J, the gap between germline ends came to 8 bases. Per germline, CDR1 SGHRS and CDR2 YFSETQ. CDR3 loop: CASSQGGQETQYF. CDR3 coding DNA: TGCGCCAGCAGCCAGGGTGGCCAAGAGACCCAGTACTTC.

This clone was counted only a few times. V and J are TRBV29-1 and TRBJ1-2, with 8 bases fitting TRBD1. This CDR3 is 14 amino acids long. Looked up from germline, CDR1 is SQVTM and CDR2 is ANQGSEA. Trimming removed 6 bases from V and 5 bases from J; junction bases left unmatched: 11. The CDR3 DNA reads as TGCAGCGTCGAATCGGGACAGGAACCTTATGGCTACACCTTC. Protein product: CSVESGQEPYGYTF.

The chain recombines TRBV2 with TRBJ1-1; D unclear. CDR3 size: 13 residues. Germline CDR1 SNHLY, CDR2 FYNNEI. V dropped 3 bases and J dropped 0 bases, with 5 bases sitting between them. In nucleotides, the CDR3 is TGTGCCAGCAGTGAGACTATGAACACTGAAGCTTTCTTT. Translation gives CASSETMNTEAFF.

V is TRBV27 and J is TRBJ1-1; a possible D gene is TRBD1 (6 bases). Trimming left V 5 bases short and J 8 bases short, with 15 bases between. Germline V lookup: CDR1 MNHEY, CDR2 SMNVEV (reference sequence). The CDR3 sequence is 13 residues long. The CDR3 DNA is TGTGCCAGCAGTCATCGAGGGGGTAACGAAGCTTTCTTT. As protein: CASSHRGGNEAFF.

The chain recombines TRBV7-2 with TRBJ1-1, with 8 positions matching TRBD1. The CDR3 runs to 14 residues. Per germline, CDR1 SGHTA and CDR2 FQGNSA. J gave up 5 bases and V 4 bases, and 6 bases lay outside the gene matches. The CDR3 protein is CASSSDRVRTEAFF. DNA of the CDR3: TGTGCCAGCAGCTCGGACAGGGTTCGGACTGAAGCTTTCTTT.

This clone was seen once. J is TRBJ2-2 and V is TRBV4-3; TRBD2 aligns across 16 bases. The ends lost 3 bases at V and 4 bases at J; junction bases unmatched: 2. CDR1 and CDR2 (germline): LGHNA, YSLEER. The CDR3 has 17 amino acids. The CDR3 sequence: CASSQGLAGGPTGELFF. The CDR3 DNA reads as TGCGCCAGCAGCCAGGGACTAGCGGGAGGGCCCACCGGGGAGCTGTTTTTT.

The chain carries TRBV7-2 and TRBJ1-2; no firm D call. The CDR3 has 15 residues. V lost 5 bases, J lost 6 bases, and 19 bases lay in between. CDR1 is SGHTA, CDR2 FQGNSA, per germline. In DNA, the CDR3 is TGTGCCAGCAGCCAGGCTAGCGGCAGAATAGATGGCTACACCTTC. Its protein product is CASSQASGRIDGYTF.

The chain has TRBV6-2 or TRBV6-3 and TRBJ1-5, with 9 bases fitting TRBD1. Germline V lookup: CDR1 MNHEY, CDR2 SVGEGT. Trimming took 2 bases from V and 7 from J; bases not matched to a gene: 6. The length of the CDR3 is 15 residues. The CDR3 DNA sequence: TGTGCCAGCAGTTACGTGGGACAGGGAGGACAGCCCCAGCATTTT. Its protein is CASSYVGQGGQPQHF.

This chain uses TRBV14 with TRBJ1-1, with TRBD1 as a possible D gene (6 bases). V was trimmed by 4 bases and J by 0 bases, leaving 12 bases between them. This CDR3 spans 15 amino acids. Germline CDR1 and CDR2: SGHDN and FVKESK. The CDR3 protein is CASSRGQRVNTEAFF. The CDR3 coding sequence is TGTGCCAGCAGCCGAGGACAGAGAGTGAACACTGAAGCTTTCTTT.

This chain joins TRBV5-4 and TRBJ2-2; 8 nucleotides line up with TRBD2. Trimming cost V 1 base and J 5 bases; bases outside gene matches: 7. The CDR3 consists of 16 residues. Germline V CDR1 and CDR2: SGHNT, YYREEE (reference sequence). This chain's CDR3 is CASSLSGSGRTGELFF. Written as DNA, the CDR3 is TGTGCCAGCAGCTTGAGCGGGAGCGGTCGGACCGGGGAGCTGTTTTTT.

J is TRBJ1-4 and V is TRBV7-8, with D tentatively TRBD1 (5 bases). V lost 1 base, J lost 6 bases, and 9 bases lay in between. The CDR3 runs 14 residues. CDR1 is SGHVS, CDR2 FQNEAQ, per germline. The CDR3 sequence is CASSLVETDEKLFF. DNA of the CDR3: TGTGCCAGCAGCTTAGTCGAGACAGATGAAAAACTGTTTTTT.

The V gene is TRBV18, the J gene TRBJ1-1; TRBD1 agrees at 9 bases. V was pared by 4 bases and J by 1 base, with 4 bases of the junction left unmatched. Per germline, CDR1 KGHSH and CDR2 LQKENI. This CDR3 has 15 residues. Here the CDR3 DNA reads TGTGCCAGCTCACTGGAGGGACAGGGGAACACTGAAGCTTTCTTT. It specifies CASSLEGQGNTEAFF.

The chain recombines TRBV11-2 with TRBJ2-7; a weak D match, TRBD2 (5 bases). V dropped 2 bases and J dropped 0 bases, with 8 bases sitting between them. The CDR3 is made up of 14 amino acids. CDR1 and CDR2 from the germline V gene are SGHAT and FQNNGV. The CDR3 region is CASSLRRSSYEQYV. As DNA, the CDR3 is TGTGCCAGCAGCTTACGGAGGAGCTCCTACGAGCAGTACGTC.

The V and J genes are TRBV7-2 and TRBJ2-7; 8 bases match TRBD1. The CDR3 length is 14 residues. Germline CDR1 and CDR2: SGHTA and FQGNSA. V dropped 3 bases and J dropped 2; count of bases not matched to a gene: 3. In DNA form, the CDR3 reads TGTGCCAGCAGCTTCCCGGACAGGGCCTACGAGCAGTACTTC. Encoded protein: CASSFPDRAYEQYF.

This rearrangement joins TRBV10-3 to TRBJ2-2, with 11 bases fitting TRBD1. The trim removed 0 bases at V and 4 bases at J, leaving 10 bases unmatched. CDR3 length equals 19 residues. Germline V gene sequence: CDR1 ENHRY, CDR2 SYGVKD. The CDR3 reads CAISESTWGQGGSTGELFF. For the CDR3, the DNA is TGTGCCATCAGTGAGTCGACTTGGGGACAGGGGGGTTCCACCGGGGAGCTGTTTTTT.

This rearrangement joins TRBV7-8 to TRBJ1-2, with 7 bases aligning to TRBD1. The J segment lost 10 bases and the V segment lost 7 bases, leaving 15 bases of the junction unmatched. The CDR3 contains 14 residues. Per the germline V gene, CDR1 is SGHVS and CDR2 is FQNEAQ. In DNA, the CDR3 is TGTGCCAGCAATCAAGACAGGGTTGGAAATTCCTACACCTTC. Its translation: CASNQDRVGNSYTF.

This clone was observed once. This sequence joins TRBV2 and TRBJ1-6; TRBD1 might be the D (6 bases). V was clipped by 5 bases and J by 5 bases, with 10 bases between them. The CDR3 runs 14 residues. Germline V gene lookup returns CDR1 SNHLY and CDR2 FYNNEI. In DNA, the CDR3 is TGTGCCAGCAGTCGATACAGGGATAATTCACCCCTCCACTTT. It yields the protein CASSRYRDNSPLHF. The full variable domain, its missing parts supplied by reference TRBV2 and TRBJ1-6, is EPEVTQTPSHQVTQMGQEVILRCVPISNHLYFYWYRQILGQKVEFLVSFYNNEISEKSEIFDDQFSVERPDGSNFTLKIRSTKLEDSAMYFCASSRYRDNSPLHFGNGTRLTVT.